This TCR beta chain was sequenced in a study of a mutant IDH1 vaccine in newly diagnosed glioma. The assay was immunoSEQ multiplex PCR, and TCRdb's table has in-frame clones only and misses some. The sample gives under 60,000 clones, around 80% of which show up once; around 4.9% is in the top ten. Details on this clone: What it binds is unknown.

There are 14 residues in the CDR3. Germline V gene lookup returns CDR1 MGHRA and CDR2 YSYEKL. Deletions cut 0 bases from V and 2 bases from J, with 7 bases between. The sample's time point: week 47, end of study. Doses consisted of 300 ug of mutant IDH1 20-mer peptide each, paired with topical imiquimod. This chain joins TRBV4-1 and TRBJ1-2; D gene uncertain. The source material was PBMCs, sampled from a glioma patient whose treatment included an IDH1 peptide vaccine. This clonotype was sampled from a woman in her forties with glioma. Some clones in this sample may be carry-over from other donors' samples. The CDR3 DNA reads TGCGCCAGCAGCCAAGAAATGGGCAACTATGGCTACACCTTC. This encodes CASSQEMGNYGYTF.